Sequencing of this TCR beta chain was carried out in a study of beta chain features in type 1 diabetes. The CDR3 contains 15 residues. V lost 3 bases, J lost 2 bases, and 13 bases lay in between. Per germline, CDR1 LNHNV and CDR2 YYDKDF (reference sequence). The authors sorted CD4+ naive, central memory, regulatory and stem cell-like memory cells via CD45RO/CCR7/CD25/CD127/CD95/CD27. Notes on the study in general: Lower insertion and higher deletion counts appeared at VDJ junctions in type 1 diabetes patients. A moderate, significant TCRB CDR3 shortening appeared in type 1 diabetes across four CD4+ subsets.

The sample holds many counts of this clone. Antigen: not known. The authors reverse transcribed all of the isolated RNA, so sequencing captured expressed TCRB transcripts. Some clones are missing from TCRdb's copy, which holds only in-frame ones; the method was immunoSEQ multiplex PCR. In the table there are under 350,000 clones, roughly 8% of which are singletons. The specimen was central memory CD4+ T cells from blood. The source of this sequence is a woman in her late teens or twenties in good health. The chain couples TRBV15 to TRBJ1-2; D is unclear. The CDR3 sequence: CATSSPGRMNYGYTF. The CDR3 coding sequence is TGTGCCACCAGCAGTCCCGGACGGATGAACTATGGCTACACCTTC.